One sample yielded the 13 T cell receptor beta chains listed below, sequenced in a study of PD-1 blockade in classical Hodgkin lymphoma (dated by TCRdb to about 2020). To prepare the library, the immunoSEQ multiplex PCR assay was applied. TCRdb took this table from immuneACCESS and kept in-frame rearrangements with V and J called. Such tables lack part of the clones; where checked against another copy, unresolved V genes explain under half of the gap, and the rest is unexplained. This sample is represented by about 30,000 clones; approximately 90% of them were singletons. Roughly 3.8% of the sample rests with the top ten. The sample's time point label is to be understood as: newly diagnosed, previously untreated cHL patient sample. Sequencing was done on a sample of peripheral blood mononuclear cells (PBMCs). The receptor set was obtained from a human donor with classical Hodgkin lymphoma.

The chain recombines TRBV14 with TRBJ2-3, with 10 bases that match TRBD1. Germline-derived CDR1 and CDR2 are SGHDN and FVKESK. Losses at the gene ends were 1 base for V and 6 bases for J; bases not matched to a gene: 7. The CDR3 runs to 16 residues. CDR3 sequence (DNA): TGTGCCAGCAGCCAAGGCGTCGGGACAGGGGCGGATACGCAGTATTTT. Its translation: CASSQGVGTGADTQYF.

This clone showed up just a few times. This chain links TRBV7-2 with TRBJ1-2; 9 bases agree with TRBD1. Losses at the gene ends were 5 bases for V and 7 bases for J; bases not matched to a gene: 8. The CDR3 extends over 14 amino acids. CDR1 is SGHTA, CDR2 FQGNSA, per germline. CDR3 sequence (DNA): TGTGCCAGCAGCCGCCCGCGGGGACAGGGTGGCTACACCTTC. Translating gives CASSRPRGQGGYTF.

V gene TRBV6-6 combines with J gene TRBJ2-7; 9 bases map to TRBD1. The germline gives CDR1 MNHNY, CDR2 SVGAGI (reference sequence). Trimming at V came to 7 bases and at J to 2 bases, leaving 6 bases not matched to a gene. This CDR3 region has 14 residues. The CDR3 is CASTSTGGAYEQYF. CDR3 nucleotide sequence: TGTGCCAGCACCTCGACAGGGGGGGCCTACGAGCAGTACTTC.

Here the CDR3 reads CASSFPLDAGNTIYF. For the CDR3, the DNA is TGTGCCAGCAGCTTCCCGCTAGACGCTGGAAACACCATATATTTT. The rearrangement uses TRBV7-6 and TRBJ1-3; no definite D call. Trimming removed 3 bases at V and 2 bases at J, with 11 bases between. Germline loops: CDR1 SGHVS, CDR2 FNYEAQ. This CDR3 has 15 residues.

This chain joins TRBV4-1 and TRBJ1-4, with unresolved D. The CDR3 consists of 13 residues. Germline CDR1 reads MGHRA; CDR2 reads YSYEKL. Trimming removed 3 bases at V and 8 bases at J, with 10 bases between. This CDR3 is CASSQERGEKLFF. The CDR3 DNA reads TGCGCCAGCAGCCAGGAAAGAGGAGAAAAACTGTTTTTT.

The rearrangement uses TRBV7-7 and TRBJ2-5, with D possibly TRBD1 on 6 matching bases. The germline CDR1 and CDR2 sequences are SSHAT and FNYEAQ (reference sequence). The CDR3 extends over 12 amino acids. Trimming removed 5 bases from V and 5 bases from J, with 9 bases in between. CDR3 nucleotides: TGTGCCAGCAGCCAGCAGGGGGAGACCCAGTACTTC. Amino acids: CASSQQGETQYF.

The V and J genes are TRBV7-2 and TRBJ1-1, with 8 bases identical to TRBD1. The CDR3 runs to 14 residues. Per the germline V gene, CDR1 is SGHTA and CDR2 is FQGNSA. V lost 5 bases to trimming and J lost 1 base; unmatched junction nucleotides: 3. CDR3 loop: CASSVGQGNTEAFF. In nucleotides, the CDR3 is TGTGCCAGCAGCGTAGGACAGGGGAACACTGAAGCTTTCTTT.

The chain carries TRBV9 and TRBJ2-2; D not certain. The V gene lost 2 bases and the J gene lost 8 bases, with 7 bases spanning the gap. Germline-derived CDR1 and CDR2 are SGDLS and YYNGEE. CDR3 size: 12 residues. CDR3 loop: CASSVRAGELFF. As DNA, the CDR3 is TGTGCCAGCAGCGTCCGGGCGGGGGAGCTGTTTTTT.

V and J are TRBV2 and TRBJ2-7; D is undetermined. The germline V and J ends were trimmed by 5 bases and 11 bases, with 13 bases remaining between them. This CDR3 is built from 11 residues. CDR1 and CDR2 (germline): SNHLY, FYNNEI. CDR3 coding DNA: TGTGCCAGCAGTCCAAGTCGCACGGAGTACTTC. This gives the protein CASSPSRTEYF.

This clone was detected once. The V gene is TRBV11-2, the J gene TRBJ1-2; D unclear. This CDR3 spans 14 amino acids. Germline V gene data show CDR1 as SGHAT and CDR2 as FQNNGV. Trimming took off 2 bases at V and 0 bases at J, with 7 bases between the two ends. The CDR3, as DNA: TGTGCCAGCAGCTTAAATTGGTCTAACTATGGCTACACCTTC. It specifies CASSLNWSNYGYTF. Full variable domain (remainder filled in from reference TRBV11-2 and TRBJ1-2): EAGVAQSPRYKIIEKRQSVAFWCNPISGHATLYWYQQILGQGPKLLIQFQNNGVVDDSQLPKDRFSAERLKGVDSTLKIQPAKLEDSAVYLCASSLNWSNYGYTFGSGTRLTVV.

V and J are TRBV4-3 and TRBJ2-7; 8 bases line up with TRBD1. Trimming at V came to 4 bases and at J to 2 bases, leaving 7 bases not matched to a gene. The germline V gene has CDR1 LGHNA and CDR2 YSLEER. CDR3 size: 15 residues. CDR3 nucleotides: TGCGCCAGCAGCCTGGACGGGACAGGCCCCTACGAGCAGTACTTC. This codes for CASSLDGTGPYEQYF.

In this sample, this clone turned up once. The chain couples TRBV5-8 to TRBJ1-4; tentatively, D is TRBD1 (5 bases). The V end lost 0 bases, the J end lost 8 bases, and 14 bases lay between the germline ends. Germline CDR1 SGHTS, CDR2 YDEGEE. The CDR3 consists of 15 residues. CDR3 DNA: TGTGCCAGCAGCTTGGCCGGGACGAACAACGAAAAACTGTTTTTT. Encoded protein: CASSLAGTNNEKLFF.

The chain links TRBV6-5 to TRBJ1-1; D is unresolved. The CDR3 contains 15 residues. V was shortened by 2 bases and J by 5 bases, with 15 bases between the two germline ends. From germline, CDR1 is MNHEY and CDR2 SVGAGI. For the CDR3, the DNA is TGTGCCAGCAGTTACGGGCCGGGCAGATCGACTGAAGCTTTCTTT. Encoded protein: CASSYGPGRSTEAFF.